The TCR beta chain described here comes from a study of blood T cell repertoires in COVID-19. Looked up from germline, CDR1 is KGHDR and CDR2 is SFDVKD. The CDR3 runs to 12 residues. The V gene end was trimmed by 4 bases and the J gene end by 15 bases; junction bases not matched to a gene: 8. TCRdb's table, derived via immunoSEQ multiplex PCR, lists solely in-frame clones and lacks some. The repertoire has 180,000 or so clones, about 86% of them found once; the top ten carry about 0.98%. The sequenced material came from peripheral blood. The sequence came from a man younger than 30 with acute or convalescent COVID-19. The chain links TRBV24-1 to TRBJ1-5, with 7 bases lining up with TRBD1. CDR3 coding DNA: TGTGCCACCAGTGACCCGGACAGGACTTGGCATTTT. Residues: CATSDPDRTWHF.